The 26 T cell receptor beta chains listed next were all sequenced from one sample in a study of blood T cell repertoires in COVID-19 (dated by TCRdb to the early 2020s). Library method: the immunoSEQ multiplex PCR assay. TCRdb re-hosts the immuneACCESS table, in-frame sequences only. Its copies lack some clones; in the studies checked, an unresolved V gene accounts for under half of them, and the cause for the rest is not known. This sample lists about 46,000 clones; 70% to 85% were detected once. The top ten clones comprise approximately 8.3% of the sample. Material for sequencing was peripheral blood. These receptors originate from a man in his sixties with acute or convalescent COVID-19.

This chain uses TRBV6-1 with TRBJ2-1, with 9 bases identical to TRBD2. Per germline, CDR1 MNHNS and CDR2 SASEGT. J lost 2 bases, V lost 0 bases, and 5 bases had no gene match. CDR3 size: 17 residues. The CDR3 here is CASSEAYGGGAYNEQFF. As DNA, the CDR3 is TGTGCCAGCAGTGAAGCATACGGCGGGGGGGCCTACAATGAGCAGTTCTTC.

The chain uses TRBV10-3 and TRBJ1-1; 10 nucleotides agree with TRBD1. The CDR3 covers 14 residues. CDR1 is ENHRY, CDR2 SYGVKD, per germline. The V and J ends lost 6 bases and 2 bases, in that order; junction bases with no gene match: 3. DNA of the CDR3: TGTGCCATCAGCCCGACAGGGGGCAACACTGAAGCTTTCTTT. This gives the protein CAISPTGGNTEAFF.

The chain couples TRBV12-5 to TRBJ2-7; 7 nucleotides match TRBD2. Germline V gene data show CDR1 as LGHNT and CDR2 as FRNRAP. The CDR3 runs 14 residues. With 2 bases clipped from V and 1 base from J, the junction kept 2 bases outside the gene matches. The CDR3 DNA follows: TGTGCTAGTGGTTTGAGCGGGGCTTCCTACGAGCAGTACTTC. Residues: CASGLSGASYEQYF.

The rearrangement joins TRBV24-1 to TRBJ2-1; TRBD1 matches at 7 bases. The germline gives CDR1 KGHDR, CDR2 SFDVKD. The CDR3 length is 16 residues. With 3 bases clipped from V and 4 bases from J, the junction kept 8 bases outside the gene matches. The CDR3 sequence: CATSDDRDRVYNEQFF. CDR3 DNA: TGTGCCACCAGTGATGACCGGGACAGAGTATACAATGAGCAGTTCTTC.

V gene TRBV19 combines with J gene TRBJ2-3; tentative D call: TRBD1 (5 bases). V was pared by 1 base and J by 5 bases, with 16 bases between. Germline CDR1 and CDR2: LNHDA and SQIVND (reference sequence). The CDR3 extends over 16 amino acids. CDR3 nucleotide sequence: TGTGCCAGTAGTATAGGCACAGGATCCCTTCGAGATACGCAGTATTTT. Translated, it gives CASSIGTGSLRDTQYF.

The chain uses TRBV9 and TRBJ1-6; D is ambiguous. CDR1 SGDLS and CDR2 YYNGEE come from the germline V gene. This CDR3 region has 14 residues. The germline V and J ends were trimmed by 0 bases and 10 bases, with 11 bases remaining between them. CDR3 nucleotide sequence: TGTGCCAGCAGCGTAGTGGAGGGAGGGTCACCCCTCCACTTT. Residues: CASSVVEGGSPLHF.

The chain couples TRBV7-9 to TRBJ2-2, with D perhaps TRBD1 (6 bases). CDR1 and CDR2 from the germline V gene are SEHNR and FQNEAQ (reference sequence). Trimming removed 6 bases at V and 3 bases at J, with 11 bases between. The CDR3 loop spans 14 amino acids. The CDR3 DNA reads TGTGCCAGCAGGCCGGGACAACACACCGGGGAGCTGTTTTTT. Translated, it gives CASRPGQHTGELFF.

This clone was recorded only once. The CDR3 nucleotides are TGTGCCAGCAGCCCCACAGGGAACACTGAAGCTTTCTTT. It is translated as CASSPTGNTEAFF. The rearrangement joins TRBV9 to TRBJ1-1; D perhaps matches TRBD1 (5 bases). Germline-derived CDR1 and CDR2 are SGDLS and YYNGEE. V lost 4 bases, J lost 1 base, and 8 bases lay in between. The CDR3 length is 13 residues.

As regards this clone: One end of the junction is discordant with germline, which a read error may explain. The chain couples TRBV3-1 (or the pseudogene TRBV3-2) to TRBJ2-7, with 7 bases identical to TRBD1. Germline assignment: CDR1 LGHDT and CDR2 YNNKEL (reference sequence). CDR3 length equals 14 residues. CDR3 DNA: TGTGCCAGCAGTCAAGGGGACAGCTTATTCGAGCAGTACTTC. Encoded protein: CASSQGDSLFEQYF.

This sequence joins TRBV4-1 and TRBJ1-5; TRBD1 matches 7 bases. With V trimmed by 1 base and J by 5 bases, 2 bases remained unmatched. This CDR3 contains 14 residues. Germline CDR1 MGHRA, CDR2 YSYEKL. The CDR3 nucleotides are TGCGCCAGCAGCCAAGGTCAGGGGGATCAGCCCCAGCATTTT. It specifies CASSQGQGDQPQHF.

This clone occurred once. The chain links TRBV19 to TRBJ2-1; D gene uncertain. Trimming took off 3 bases at V and 9 bases at J, with 9 bases between the two ends. CDR1 is LNHDA and CDR2 is SQIVND in the germline V gene (reference sequence). This CDR3 is 12 amino acids long. The CDR3 loop reads CASSIQSSEQFF. Written as DNA, the CDR3 is TGTGCCAGTAGTATCCAGTCCAGTGAGCAGTTCTTC.

The rearrangement uses TRBV7-2 and TRBJ1-1, with a possible D match to TRBD1 (5 bases). The V gene lost 5 bases and the J gene lost 3 bases, with 16 bases spanning the gap. Per germline, CDR1 SGHTA and CDR2 FQGNSA. The length of the CDR3 is 15 residues. The CDR3 loop reads CASSLDGKGYTEAFF. CDR3 DNA sequence: TGTGCCAGCAGCCTAGATGGGAAGGGGTACACTGAAGCTTTCTTT.

The chain uses TRBV4-2 and TRBJ2-5, with TRBD2 matching 13 bases. The CDR3 runs to 16 residues. Losses at the gene ends were 4 bases for V and 2 bases for J; bases not matched to a gene: 4. Per the germline V gene, CDR1 is LGHNA and CDR2 is YNFKEQ. DNA for the CDR3: TGTGCCAGCAGCCGAGGACTAGCGGGGGAGCAAGAGACCCAGTACTTC. This codes for CASSRGLAGEQETQYF.

The rearrangement links TRBV12-3 or TRBV12-4 to TRBJ1-1; TRBD1 is a possible D gene (5 bases). The CDR3 is 13 amino acids. Trimming removed 3 bases at V and 7 bases at J, with 12 bases between. CDR3 bases: TGTGCCAGCAGTTTGGGGGGAGCTCTTGAAGCTTTCTTT. Residues: CASSLGGALEAFF.

This chain connects TRBV3-1 (or the pseudogene TRBV3-2) to TRBJ1-2; TRBD1 matches at 7 bases. V lost 0 bases to trimming and J lost 2 bases; unmatched junction nucleotides: 9. Germline V gene lookup returns CDR1 LGHDT and CDR2 YNNKEL (reference sequence). This CDR3 is built from 17 residues. The CDR3 DNA reads as TGTGCCAGCAGCCAAGATCGGGGCGGGACAGCGAACTATGGCTACACCTTC. Protein sequence: CASSQDRGGTANYGYTF.

CDR3 sequence reads: CASSRGQGLNNSPLHF. Written as DNA, the CDR3 is TGTGCCAGCAGCCGCGGACAGGGGTTGAATAATTCACCCCTCCACTTT. The chain has TRBV7-9 and TRBJ1-6, with 9 nucleotides matching TRBD1. J gave up 5 bases and V 5 bases, and 7 bases lay outside the gene matches. Looked up from germline, CDR1 is SEHNR and CDR2 is FQNEAQ (reference sequence). CDR3 size: 16 residues.

The CDR3 here is CASSPGLNYEQYF. CDR3 coding DNA: TGTGCCAGCAGCCCCGGACTGAATTACGAGCAGTACTTC. V usage is TRBV5-6 and J usage is TRBJ2-7; a weak D match, TRBD2 (5 bases). The CDR3 extends over 13 amino acids. The V end lost 4 bases, the J end lost 4 bases, and 12 bases lay between the germline ends. CDR1 and CDR2 from the germline V gene are SGHDT and YYEEEE.

The rearrangement uses TRBV5-4 and TRBJ2-5; TRBD1 matches at 7 bases. The CDR3 has 15 amino acids. V lost 4 bases, J lost 5 bases, and 11 bases stayed unmatched. Germline lookup yields CDR1 SGHNT and CDR2 YYREEE (reference sequence). The CDR3 sequence is CASSRQQGSGETQYF. CDR3 DNA sequence: TGTGCCAGCAGCCGCCAACAGGGGTCAGGGGAGACCCAGTACTTC.

This clone was counted between two and nine times. This chain links TRBV24-1 with TRBJ2-7; D possibly corresponds to TRBD2 (6 bases). The CDR3 spans 15 residues. V was clipped by 2 bases and J by 6 bases, with 16 bases between them. Germline V gene data show CDR1 as KGHDR and CDR2 as SFDVKD. The CDR3 coding sequence is TGTGCCACCAGTGATTGGCAGGGAGGCAGGACCGAGCAGTACTTC. Translation gives CATSDWQGGRTEQYF.

The chain links TRBV9 to TRBJ2-3; possible D gene TRBD1, 5 bases. Germline CDR1 SGDLS, CDR2 YYNGEE. V was clipped by 1 base and J by 3 bases, with 9 bases between them. The CDR3 is made up of 14 amino acids. This chain's CDR3 is CASSVSDTTDTQYF. CDR3 bases: TGTGCCAGCAGCGTATCGGACACAACAGATACGCAGTATTTT. Drawing the rest from reference TRBV9 and TRBJ2-3, the complete variable domain is DSGVTQTPKHLITATGQRVTLRCSPRSGDLSVYWYQQSLDQGLQFLIQYYNGEERAKGNILERFSAQQFPDLHSELNLSSLELGDSALYFCASSVSDTTDTQYFGPGTRLTVL.

As DNA, the CDR3 is TGTGCCAGCAGTCAGGGCTATGGCTACACCTTC. Protein: CASSQGYGYTF. The chain joins TRBV9 to TRBJ1-2, with a tentative D call TRBD1 (5 bases). Germline values: CDR1 SGDLS, CDR2 YYNGEE. This CDR3 comprises 11 residues. V was pared by 5 bases and J by 4 bases, with 6 bases between.

This clone was detected a few times. The V call is TRBV2, the J call TRBJ1-2; TRBD1 matches at 11 bases. This CDR3 has 13 amino acids. After removal of 5 bases from V and 7 bases from J, the junction contained 3 bases not matched to a gene. CDR1 and CDR2 from the germline V gene are SNHLY and FYNNEI. DNA of the CDR3: TGTGCCAGCAGTTCCGGGACAGGGGGTGGCTACACCTTC. Protein sequence: CASSSGTGGGYTF.

The rearrangement joins TRBV5-5 to TRBJ1-6, with D possibly being TRBD1 (6 bases). The germline V and J ends were trimmed by 5 bases and 8 bases, with 14 bases remaining between them. The CDR3 sequence is 14 residues long. Germline-derived CDR1 and CDR2 are SGHKS and YYEKEE (reference sequence). The CDR3 reads CASRNNPGDSPLHF. For the CDR3, the DNA is TGTGCCAGCAGAAACAATCCAGGGGATTCACCCCTCCACTTT.

V usage is TRBV6-5 and J usage is TRBJ2-7; tentative D call: TRBD2 (5 bases). Per germline, CDR1 MNHEY and CDR2 SVGAGI. CDR3 length equals 13 residues. Trimming stripped 0 bases from V and 5 bases from J, with 8 bases between. CDR3 loop: CASSYSRVDEQYF. In DNA form, the CDR3 reads TGTGCCAGCAGTTACTCGAGGGTTGACGAGCAGTACTTC.

This clone came up a few times. V usage is TRBV6-5 and J usage is TRBJ2-2; D gene ambiguous. Germline loops: CDR1 MNHEY, CDR2 SVGAGI. Deletions cut 2 bases from V and 0 bases from J, with 4 bases between. The CDR3 totals 14 residues. CDR3 amino acids: CASSYAANTGELFF. In DNA form, the CDR3 reads TGTGCCAGCAGTTACGCAGCGAACACCGGGGAGCTGTTTTTT.

The rearrangement joins TRBV7-3 to TRBJ2-1; 9 bases fit TRBD1. The V segment lost 4 bases and the J segment 6 bases; nucleotides outside the gene matches: 7. Per the germline V gene, CDR1 is SGHTA and CDR2 is FQGTGA. The CDR3 is 15 amino acids. The CDR3 here is CASSSLGTGLNEQFF. The CDR3 nucleotides read TGTGCCAGCAGCTCCCTCGGGACAGGGCTCAATGAGCAGTTCTTC.